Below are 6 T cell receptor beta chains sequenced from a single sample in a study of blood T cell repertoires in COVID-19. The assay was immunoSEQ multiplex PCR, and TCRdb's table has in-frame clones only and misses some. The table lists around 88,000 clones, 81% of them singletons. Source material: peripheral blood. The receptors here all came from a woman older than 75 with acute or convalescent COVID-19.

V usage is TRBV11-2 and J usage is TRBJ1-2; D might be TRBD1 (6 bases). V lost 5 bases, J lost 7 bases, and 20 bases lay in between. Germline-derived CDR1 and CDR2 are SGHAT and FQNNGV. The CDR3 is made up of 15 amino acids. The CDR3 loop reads CASSPPQGLHGGYTF. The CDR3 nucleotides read TGTGCCAGCAGCCCCCCCCAGGGGCTACACGGTGGCTACACCTTC.

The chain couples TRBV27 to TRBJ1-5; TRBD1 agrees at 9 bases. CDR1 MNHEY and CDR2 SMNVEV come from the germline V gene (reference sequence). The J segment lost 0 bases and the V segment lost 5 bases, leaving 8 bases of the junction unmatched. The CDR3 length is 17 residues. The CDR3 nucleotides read TGTGCCAGCAGTACTCTGGGACAGGGTGATAGCAATCAGCCCCAGCATTTT. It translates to CASSTLGQGDSNQPQHF.

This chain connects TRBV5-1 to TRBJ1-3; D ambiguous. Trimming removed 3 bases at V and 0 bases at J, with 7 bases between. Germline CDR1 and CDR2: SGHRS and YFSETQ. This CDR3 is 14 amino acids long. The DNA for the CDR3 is TGCGCCAGCAGCTCCAGCGGCTCTGGAAACACCATATATTTT. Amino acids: CASSSSGSGNTIYF.

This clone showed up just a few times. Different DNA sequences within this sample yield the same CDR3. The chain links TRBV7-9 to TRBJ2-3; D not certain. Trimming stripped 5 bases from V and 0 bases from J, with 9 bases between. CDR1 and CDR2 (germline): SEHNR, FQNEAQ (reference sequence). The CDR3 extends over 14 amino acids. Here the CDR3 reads CASSGTGSTDTQYF. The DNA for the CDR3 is TGTGCCAGCAGCGGCACCGGGAGCACAGATACGCAGTATTTT.

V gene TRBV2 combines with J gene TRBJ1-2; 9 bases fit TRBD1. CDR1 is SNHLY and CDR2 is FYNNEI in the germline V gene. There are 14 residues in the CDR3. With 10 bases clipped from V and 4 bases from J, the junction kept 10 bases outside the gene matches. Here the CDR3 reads CATHGGTGIYGYTF. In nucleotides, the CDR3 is TGTGCCACCCACGGGGGGACAGGGATCTATGGCTACACCTTC. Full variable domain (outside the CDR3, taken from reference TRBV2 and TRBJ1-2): EPEVTQTPSHQVTQMGQEVILRCVPISNHLYFYWYRQILGQKVEFLVSFYNNEISEKSEIFDDQFSVERPDGSNFTLKIRSTKLEDSAMYFCATHGGTGIYGYTFGSGTRLTVV.

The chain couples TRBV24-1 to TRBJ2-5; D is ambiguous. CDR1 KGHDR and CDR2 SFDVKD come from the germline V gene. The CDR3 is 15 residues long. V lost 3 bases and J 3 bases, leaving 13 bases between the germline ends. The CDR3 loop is CATSDPRQVKETQYF. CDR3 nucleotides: TGTGCCACCAGTGATCCCCGGCAGGTAAAAGAGACCCAGTACTTC.